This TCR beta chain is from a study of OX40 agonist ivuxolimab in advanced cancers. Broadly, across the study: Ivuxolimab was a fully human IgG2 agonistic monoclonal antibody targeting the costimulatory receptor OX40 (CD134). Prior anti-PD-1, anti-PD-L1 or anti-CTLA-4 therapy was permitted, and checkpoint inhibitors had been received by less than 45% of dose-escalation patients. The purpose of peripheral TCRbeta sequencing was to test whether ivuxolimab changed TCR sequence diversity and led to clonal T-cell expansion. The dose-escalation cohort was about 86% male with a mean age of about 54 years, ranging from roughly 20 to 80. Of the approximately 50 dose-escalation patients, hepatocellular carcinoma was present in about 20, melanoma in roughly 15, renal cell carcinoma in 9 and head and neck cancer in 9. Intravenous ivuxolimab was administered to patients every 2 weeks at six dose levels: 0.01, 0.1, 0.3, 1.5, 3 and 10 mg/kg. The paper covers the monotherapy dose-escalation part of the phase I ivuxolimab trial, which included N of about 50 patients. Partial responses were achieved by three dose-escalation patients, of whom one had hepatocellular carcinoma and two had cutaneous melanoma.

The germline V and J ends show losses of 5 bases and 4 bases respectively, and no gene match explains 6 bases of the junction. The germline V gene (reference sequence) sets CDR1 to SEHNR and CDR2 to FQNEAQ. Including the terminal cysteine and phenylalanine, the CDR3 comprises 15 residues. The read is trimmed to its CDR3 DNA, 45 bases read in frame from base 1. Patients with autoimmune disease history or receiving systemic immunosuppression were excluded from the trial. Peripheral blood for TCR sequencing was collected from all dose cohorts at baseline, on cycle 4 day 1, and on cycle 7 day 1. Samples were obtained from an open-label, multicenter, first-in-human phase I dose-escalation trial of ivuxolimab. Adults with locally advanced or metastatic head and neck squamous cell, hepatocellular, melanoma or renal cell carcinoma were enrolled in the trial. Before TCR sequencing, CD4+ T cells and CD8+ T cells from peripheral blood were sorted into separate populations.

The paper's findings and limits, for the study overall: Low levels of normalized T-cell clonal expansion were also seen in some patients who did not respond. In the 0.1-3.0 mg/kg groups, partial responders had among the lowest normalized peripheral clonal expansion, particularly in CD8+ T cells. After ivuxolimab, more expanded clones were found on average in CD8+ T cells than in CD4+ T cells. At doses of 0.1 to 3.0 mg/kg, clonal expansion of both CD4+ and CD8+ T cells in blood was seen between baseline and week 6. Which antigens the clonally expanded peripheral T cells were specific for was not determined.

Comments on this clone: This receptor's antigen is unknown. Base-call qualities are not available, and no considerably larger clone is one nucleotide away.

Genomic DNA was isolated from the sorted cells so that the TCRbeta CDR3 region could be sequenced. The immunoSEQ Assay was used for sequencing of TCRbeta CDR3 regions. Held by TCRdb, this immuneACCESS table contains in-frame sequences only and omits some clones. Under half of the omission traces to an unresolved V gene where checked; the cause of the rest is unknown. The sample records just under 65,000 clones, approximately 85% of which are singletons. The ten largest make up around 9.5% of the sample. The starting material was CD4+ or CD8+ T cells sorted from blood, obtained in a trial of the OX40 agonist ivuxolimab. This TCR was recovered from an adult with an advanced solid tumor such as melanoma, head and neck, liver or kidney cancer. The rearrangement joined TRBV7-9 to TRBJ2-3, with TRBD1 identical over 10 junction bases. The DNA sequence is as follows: TGTGCCAGCAGCCTTGGACAGGGGGAATCAGATACGCAGTATTTT. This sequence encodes CASSLGQGESDTQYF.